This T cell receptor beta chain is drawn from a study of T-cell memory formation after mild COVID-19. Germline V gene lookup returns CDR1 SGDLS and CDR2 YYNGEE. The CDR3 extends over 13 amino acids. The junction had 3 bases not matched to a gene; V was cut back by 5 bases and J by 3 bases. It was 5'RACE with constant-segment primers that produced the TCR alpha and TCR beta cDNA libraries, which carried sample barcodes and UMIs. TCRdb used MiXCR to reprocess the 5' RACE reads, holding one entry per CDR3 protein. Of about 360,000 distinct CDR3 sequences listed, 13% to 15% are singletons. This clonotype occurred many times. Its antigen remains unknown. Study-wide points: Mostly located in CM and EM were contracting CD4+ clones, with contracting CD8+ clones located in EMRA. Pre-infection memory harbored some responding clones, suggesting cross-reactive memory joined. Clones shrinking between day 15 and 85 showed a balanced CD4/CD8 split, and those that grew later tilted toward CD4+.

The genes are TRBV9 and TRBJ1-2; 8 nucleotides align to TRBD1. Sample: PBMCs or a T cell subset sorted from them (not recorded which). This receptor was obtained from a young man who had mild COVID-19 (a few samples of this study predate the infection). Cell type and time point are not known. The CDR3 here is CASSAQGDYGYTF. CDR3 bases: TGTGCCAGCAGTGCACAGGGGGACTATGGCTACACCTTC.